One sample yielded the 14 T cell receptor beta chains listed below, sequenced in a study of molecular identifiers for immune sequencing clone quantification. A single record per CDR3 protein comes from TCRdb applying MiXCR to the PCR reads. Of about 320,000 distinct CDR3 sequences listed, over 20% are singletons. Sequencing was done on a sample of naive CD8+ T cells from blood, with Jurkat cell RNA spiked in. Regarding subset: FACS-sorted CD8+CD4-CCR7+CD45RA+ naive T cells. These receptors all come from a human donor in good health. Some libraries in this study had Jurkat cell RNA spiked in.

This clonotype appeared many times. The rearrangement uses TRBV24-1 and TRBJ2-1; 10 nucleotides match TRBD2. The CDR3 is 16 amino acids. V was clipped by 4 bases and J by 9 bases; unmatched bases: 11. Per germline, CDR1 KGHDR and CDR2 SFDVKD. This CDR3 reads CATSDAGASGSFEQFF. The CDR3 DNA is TGTGCCACCAGTGACGCTGGGGCTAGCGGGAGCTTTGAGCAGTTCTTC.

This clonotype was counted many times. This CDR3 is CASSQDLAGGPGETQYF. The CDR3 bases are TGCGCCAGCAGCCAAGATCTTGCGGGGGGGCCTGGCGAGACCCAGTACTTC. The chain joins TRBV4-3 to TRBJ2-5; 9 nucleotides match TRBD2. Germline V gene data show CDR1 as LGHNA and CDR2 as YSLEER. V was pared by 0 bases and J by 5 bases, with 10 bases of the junction left unmatched. The CDR3 totals 17 residues.

This clonotype was counted many times. CDR3 sequence reads: CASRGRGNQAFF. CDR3 nucleotide sequence: TGTGCCAGCAGGGGAAGGGGGAACCAAGCTTTCTTT. The chain links TRBV6-5 to TRBJ1-1; possibly TRBD1 for D (6 bases). V was shortened by 6 bases and J by 9 bases, with 14 bases between the two germline ends. Per the germline V gene, CDR1 is MNHEY and CDR2 is SVGAGI. This CDR3 contains 12 residues.

Regarding this clonotype: A read error may produce the germline difference seen at one junction end. V gene TRBV3-1 combines with J gene TRBJ2-1, with 12 bases identical to TRBD2. This CDR3 comprises 16 residues. Germline CDR1 is LGHDT and CDR2 is YNNKEL (reference sequence). The DNA of the CDR3 is TGTGCCAGCGGCCAACACACTAGCGGGAGGTACAATGAGCAGTTCTTC. It encodes CASGQHTSGRYNEQFF.

This clonotype was counted a few times. The chain combines TRBV4-1 with TRBJ1-4, with 7 bases matching TRBD1. The CDR3 is 15 residues long. V trimming: 6 bases; J trimming: 7 bases; junction bases outside the gene matches: 11. Germline V gene lookup returns CDR1 MGHRA and CDR2 YSYEKL. DNA for the CDR3: TGCGCCAGCAGATCCACAGGGGCAGCCGCTGAAAAACTGTTTTTT. Translation: CASRSTGAAAEKLFF.

The rearrangement links TRBV6-5 to TRBJ2-7; 10 bases agree with TRBD1. The CDR3 covers 14 residues. Trimming at V came to 8 bases and at J to 3 bases, leaving 7 bases not matched to a gene. CDR1 and CDR2 (germline): MNHEY, SVGAGI. The DNA of the CDR3 is TGTGCCAGCGGTCCCAGGACAGGGGGCTACGAGCAGTACTTC. This gives the protein CASGPRTGGYEQYF.

The sample holds a few counts of this clonotype. The chain combines TRBV30 with TRBJ2-1; TRBD2 matches at 10 bases. The germline CDR1 and CDR2 sequences are GTSNPN and SVGIG (reference sequence). The CDR3 is 15 residues long. V was pared by 0 bases and J by 7 bases, with 6 bases of the junction left unmatched. DNA of the CDR3: TGTGCCTGGAGTGTAGTTATAGCGGGGGGAAATGAGCAGTTCTTC. Translation gives CAWSVVIAGGNEQFF. The full variable domain, completed using reference TRBV30 and TRBJ2-1, is SQTIHQWPATLVQPVGSPLSLECTVEGTSNPNLYWYRQAAGRGLQLLFYSVGIGQISSEVPQNLSASRPQDRQFILSSKKLLLSDSGFYLCAWSVVIAGGNEQFFGPGTRLTVL.

This clonotype has ten or more counts. V gene TRBV28 combines with J gene TRBJ2-2; TRBD1 matches 8 bases. Germline CDR1 reads MDHEN; CDR2 reads SYDVKM. The CDR3 has 18 residues. With V trimmed by 7 bases and J by 1 base, 14 bases remained unmatched. The CDR3 region is CASTPDRAGYKNTGELFF. The CDR3 bases are TGTGCCAGCACTCCGGACAGGGCGGGCTACAAGAACACCGGGGAGCTGTTTTTT. The whole variable domain, filled in from reference TRBV28 and TRBJ2-2, reads DVKVTQSSRYLVKRTGEKVFLECVQDMDHENMFWYRQDPGLGLRLIYFSYDVKMKEKGDIPEGYSVSREKKERFSLILESASTNQTSMYLCASTPDRAGYKNTGELFFGEGSRLTVL.

On this clonotype itself: A read error may be the cause here, since a much bigger clone is one base away. The V and J genes are TRBV27 and TRBJ2-7; tentative D call: TRBD1 (6 bases). V shed 3 bases and J shed 5 bases, with 14 bases lying between them. The CDR3 loop spans 14 amino acids. Germline CDR1 reads MNHEY; CDR2 reads SMNVEV (reference sequence). The CDR3 here is CASSFVGRGDEQYF. CDR3 nucleotide sequence: TGTGCCAGCAGTTTTGTCGGCAGGGGCGACGAGCAGTACTTC.

The rearrangement uses TRBV13 and TRBJ1-1, with no clear D. Trimming removed 4 bases from V and 0 bases from J, with 12 bases in between. This CDR3 contains 15 residues. In germline, CDR1 is PRHDT, CDR2 FYEKMQ (reference sequence). CDR3 loop: CASSSEERVNTEAFF. CDR3 DNA sequence: TGTGCCAGCAGCTCCGAAGAACGGGTGAACACTGAAGCTTTCTTT.

This clonotype appeared many times. The chain carries TRBV5-1 and TRBJ2-7; 11 nucleotides line up with TRBD1. The CDR3 contains 15 residues. Germline lookup yields CDR1 SGHRS and CDR2 YFSETQ. V was pared by 1 base and J by 7 bases, with 7 bases of the junction left unmatched. CDR3 sequence: CASSLYGQGAREQYF. CDR3 DNA: TGCGCCAGCAGCTTGTACGGACAGGGGGCGCGGGAGCAGTACTTC.

This clonotype was counted only a few times. The CDR3 DNA sequence: TGCAGTGCTAGAGATGTTAGCGGGGCGGTCACAGATACGCAGTATTTT. Translating gives CSARDVSGAVTDTQYF. The chain couples TRBV20-1 to TRBJ2-3, with 8 bases identical to TRBD2. V was pared by 0 bases and J by 2 bases, with 7 bases of the junction left unmatched. CDR3 length: 16 residues. CDR1 is DFQATT, CDR2 SNEGSKA, per germline (reference sequence).

A remark on this clonotype: Possible read error: a much larger clone is one base away. The chain links TRBV29-1 to TRBJ2-7; 7 bases match TRBD1. V lost 4 bases and J lost 6; bases outside the gene matches: 6. This CDR3 has 12 residues. Germline CDR1 is SQVTM and CDR2 is ANQGSEA. The CDR3 DNA follows: TGCAGCGTTGGATGGGCAGGGGGCGAGCAGTACTTC. Residues: CSVGWAGGEQYF.

This clonotype has more than one count but fewer than ten. The chain joins TRBV3-1 to TRBJ1-4; perhaps TRBD1 as D (5 bases). With 3 bases removed from V and 8 bases from J, the gap between germline ends came to 16 bases. Germline V lookup: CDR1 LGHDT, CDR2 YNNKEL (reference sequence). The CDR3 has 15 residues. The CDR3 DNA reads TGTGCCAGCAGCCAGTATGGGGAGGCAGGGGAAAAACTGTTTTTT. Amino acids: CASSQYGEAGEKLFF.